This T cell receptor (beta chain) is drawn from a study of cytomegalovirus exposure and HLA in healthy donors. The study, taken as a whole, reports: A later analysis associated some 16,000 TCR beta sequences with HLA alleles at a 0.05 false discovery rate. Prior analysis indicated that the majority of TCR beta V segments exhibited productivity approximately 87% or approximately 30% of the time. Accounts indicate the classifier identified cytomegalovirus status with strong specificity and sensitivity. Analysis was carried out at a later point, and it linked a missense DCLRE1C variant to TCR beta V- and J-gene trimming.

To note about this clone: Its antigen is unknown.

The CDR3 runs to 15 residues. In germline, CDR1 is MNHNS, CDR2 SASEGT. With V trimmed by 5 bases and J by 0 bases, 4 bases remained unmatched. With 60 Vbeta and 13 Jbeta primers, the PCR was carried out. Using immunoSEQ multiplex PCR, the repertoire was profiled, and TCRdb retains in-frame clones only, with some absent. In the table there are about 100,000 clones, around 77% of which are singletons. The chain has TRBV6-1 and TRBJ1-5, with 7 nucleotides matching TRBD1. The sample comprised PBMCs. The sequence came from a man aged 30-40 years in good health and CMV-seronegative. The CDR3 spells CASSRDSYSNQPQHF. The DNA for the CDR3 is TGTGCCAGCAGTCGGGACAGCTATAGCAATCAGCCCCAGCATTTT.